The TCR beta chain under discussion was sequenced for a study of blood T cell repertoires in COVID-19. V shed 3 bases and J shed 0 bases, with 5 bases lying between them. The CDR3 contains 13 residues. CDR1 and CDR2 (germline): SNHLY, FYNNEI. Generated by immunoSEQ multiplex PCR, the TCRdb table keeps only in-frame clones and is missing some. The sample has 250,000 or so clones; roughly 86% are singletons. This TCR came from a man of 80 years or more with acute or convalescent COVID-19. Sequences were obtained from peripheral blood. The rearrangement joins TRBV2 to TRBJ1-2; no reliable D call. CDR3 sequence reads: CASSEAANYGYTF. In nucleotides, the CDR3 is TGTGCCAGCAGTGAGGCGGCTAACTATGGCTACACCTTC.